This note documents a single T cell receptor beta chain sequence. Its antigen remains unidentified. Other DNA sequences in the sample encode the same CDR3. The V and J ends lost 4 bases and 0 bases respectively, with 5 bases between them. Germline CDR1 SGHNT, CDR2 YENEEA. The CDR3 is made up of 13 amino acids. The sample is drawn from a study of OX40 agonist ivuxolimab in advanced cancers. Study as a whole: People in dose escalation had one of these cancers: hepatocellular carcinoma, melanoma, renal cell or head and neck cancer. Three partial responders included one hepatocellular carcinoma patient and two cutaneous melanoma patients.

Data came from immunoSEQ multiplex PCR; TCRdb stores just in-frame clones and leaves some out. The sample consists of more than 100,000 clones, 75% to 90% of them appearing once. Study outcomes and limitations: There were also nonresponders showing low normalized T-cell clonal expansion.

The chain has TRBV11-3 and TRBJ2-3; D gene ambiguous. Specimen: CD4+ or CD8+ T cells sorted from blood, collected in a trial of the OX40 agonist ivuxolimab. This receptor was obtained from an adult with an advanced solid tumor such as melanoma, head and neck, liver or kidney cancer. The CDR3 bases are TGTGCCAGCAGCTCCCTCAGCACAGATACGCAGTATTTT. Protein sequence: CASSSLSTDTQYF.